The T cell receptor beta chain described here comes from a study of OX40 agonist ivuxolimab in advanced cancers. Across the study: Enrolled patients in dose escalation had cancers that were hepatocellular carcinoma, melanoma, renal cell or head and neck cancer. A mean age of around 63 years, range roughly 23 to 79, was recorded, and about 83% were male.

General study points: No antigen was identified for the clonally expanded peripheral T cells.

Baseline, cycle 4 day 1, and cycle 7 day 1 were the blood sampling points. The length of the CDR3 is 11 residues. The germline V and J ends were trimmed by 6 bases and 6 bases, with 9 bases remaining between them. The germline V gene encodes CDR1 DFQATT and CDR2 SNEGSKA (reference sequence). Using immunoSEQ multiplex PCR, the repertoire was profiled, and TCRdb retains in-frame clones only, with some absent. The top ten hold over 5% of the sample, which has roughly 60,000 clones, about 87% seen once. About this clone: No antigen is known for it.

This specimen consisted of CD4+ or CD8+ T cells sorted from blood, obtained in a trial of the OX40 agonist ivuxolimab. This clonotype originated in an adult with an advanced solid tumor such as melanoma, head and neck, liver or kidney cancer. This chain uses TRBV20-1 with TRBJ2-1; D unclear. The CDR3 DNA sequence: TGCAGTGCGTACTACCTCAATGAGCAGTTCTTC. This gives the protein CSAYYLNEQFF.